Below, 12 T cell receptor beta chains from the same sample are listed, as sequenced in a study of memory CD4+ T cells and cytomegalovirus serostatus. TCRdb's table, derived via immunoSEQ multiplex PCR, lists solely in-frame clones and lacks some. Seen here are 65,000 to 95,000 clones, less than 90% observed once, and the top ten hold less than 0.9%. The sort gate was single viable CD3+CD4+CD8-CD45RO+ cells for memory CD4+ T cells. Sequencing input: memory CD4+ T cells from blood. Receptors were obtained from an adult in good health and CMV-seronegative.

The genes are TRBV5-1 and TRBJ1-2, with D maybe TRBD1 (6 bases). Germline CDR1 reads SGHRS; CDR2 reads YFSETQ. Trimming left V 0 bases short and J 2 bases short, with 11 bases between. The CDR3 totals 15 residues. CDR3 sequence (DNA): TGCGCCAGCAGCTTGGCAGCGGGGACAAACTATGGCTACACCTTC. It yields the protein CASSLAAGTNYGYTF.

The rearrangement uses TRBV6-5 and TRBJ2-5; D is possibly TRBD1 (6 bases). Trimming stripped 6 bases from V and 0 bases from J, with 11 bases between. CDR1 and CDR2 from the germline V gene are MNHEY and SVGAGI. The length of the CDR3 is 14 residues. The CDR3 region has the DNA TGTGCCAGCAGAACCGGACAGTACCAAGAGACCCAGTACTTC. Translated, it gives CASRTGQYQETQYF.

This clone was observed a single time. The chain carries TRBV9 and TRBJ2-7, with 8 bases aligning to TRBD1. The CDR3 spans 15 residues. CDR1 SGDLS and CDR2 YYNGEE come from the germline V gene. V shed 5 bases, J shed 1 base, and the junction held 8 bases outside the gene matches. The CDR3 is CASSAGGVGSYEQYF. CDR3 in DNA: TGTGCCAGCAGTGCAGGGGGCGTGGGGTCCTACGAGCAGTACTTC.

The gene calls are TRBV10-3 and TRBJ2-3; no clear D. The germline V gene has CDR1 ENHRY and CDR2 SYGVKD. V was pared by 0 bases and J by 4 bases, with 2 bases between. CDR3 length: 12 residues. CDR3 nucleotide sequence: TGTGCCATCAGTGAGTCCCCAGATACGCAGTATTTT. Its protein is CAISESPDTQYF.

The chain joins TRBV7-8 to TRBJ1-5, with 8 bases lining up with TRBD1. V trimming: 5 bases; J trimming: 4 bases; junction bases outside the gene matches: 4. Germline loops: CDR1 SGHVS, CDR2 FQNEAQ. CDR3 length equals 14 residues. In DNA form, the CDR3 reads TGTGCCAGCAGCCTTACAGGGGGAAATCAGCCCCAGCATTTT. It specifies CASSLTGGNQPQHF. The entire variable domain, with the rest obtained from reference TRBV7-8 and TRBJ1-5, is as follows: GAGVSQSPRYKVAKRGQDVALRCDPISGHVSLFWYQQALGQGPEFLTYFQNEAQLDKSGLPSDRFFAERPEGSVSTLKIQRTQQEDSAVYLCASSLTGGNQPQHFGDGTRLSIL.

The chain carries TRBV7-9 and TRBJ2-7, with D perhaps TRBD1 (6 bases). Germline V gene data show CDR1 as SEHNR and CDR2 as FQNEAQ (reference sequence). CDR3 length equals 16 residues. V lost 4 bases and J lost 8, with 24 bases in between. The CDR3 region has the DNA TGTGCCAGCAGCTCAGCTAAGGGGGTAGATCCTACGAAGCAGTACTTC. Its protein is CASSSAKGVDPTKQYF.

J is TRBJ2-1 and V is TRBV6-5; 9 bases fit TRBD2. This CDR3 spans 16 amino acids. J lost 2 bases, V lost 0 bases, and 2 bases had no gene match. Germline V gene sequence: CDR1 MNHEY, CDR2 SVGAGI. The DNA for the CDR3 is TGTGCCAGCAGTTACTCGGCGGGGGGGCCCTACAATGAGCAGTTCTTC. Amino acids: CASSYSAGGPYNEQFF.

CDR3 protein: CASVGGTLLGQPQHF. The CDR3 coding sequence is TGTGCTAGTGTCGGGGGGACACTCCTGGGTCAGCCCCAGCATTTT. This chain uses TRBV12-5 with TRBJ1-5; D is perhaps TRBD1 (6 bases). There are 15 residues in the CDR3. V lost 7 bases to trimming and J lost 6 bases, with 19 bases between them. The germline V gene encodes CDR1 LGHNT and CDR2 FRNRAP.

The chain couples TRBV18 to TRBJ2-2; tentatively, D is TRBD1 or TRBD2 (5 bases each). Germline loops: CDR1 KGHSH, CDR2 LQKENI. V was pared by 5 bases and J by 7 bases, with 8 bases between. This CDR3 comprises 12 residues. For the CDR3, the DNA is TGTGCCAGCTCAGGGACCTTCGGGGAGCTGTTTTTT. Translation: CASSGTFGELFF. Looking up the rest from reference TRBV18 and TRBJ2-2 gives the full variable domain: NAGVMQNPRHLVRRRGQEARLRCSPMKGHSHVYWYRQLPEEGLKFMVYLQKENIIDESGMPKERFSAEFPKEGPSILRIQQVVRGDSAAYFCASSGTFGELFFGEGSRLTVL.

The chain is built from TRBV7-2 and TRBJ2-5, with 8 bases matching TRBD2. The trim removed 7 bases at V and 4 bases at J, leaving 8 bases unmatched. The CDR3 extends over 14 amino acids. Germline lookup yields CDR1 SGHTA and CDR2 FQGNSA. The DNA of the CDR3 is TGTGCCAGCACCAACGGGGGGGTTGGAGAGACCCAGTACTTC. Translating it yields CASTNGGVGETQYF.

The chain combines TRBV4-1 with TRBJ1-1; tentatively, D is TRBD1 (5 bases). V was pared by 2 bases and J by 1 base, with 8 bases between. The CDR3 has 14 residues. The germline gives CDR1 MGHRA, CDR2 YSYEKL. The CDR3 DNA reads TGCGCCAGCAGCCAACTCAGGGCGAACACTGAAGCTTTCTTT. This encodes CASSQLRANTEAFF.

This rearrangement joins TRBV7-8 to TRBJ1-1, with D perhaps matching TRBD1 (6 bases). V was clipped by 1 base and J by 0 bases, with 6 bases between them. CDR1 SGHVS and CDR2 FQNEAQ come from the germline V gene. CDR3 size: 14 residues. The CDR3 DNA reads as TGTGCCAGCAGCTTAGGGACAGTGAACACTGAAGCTTTCTTT. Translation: CASSLGTVNTEAFF.